The clone carrying this T cell receptor (beta chain) was recorded many times. No antigen is known for it. This entry is derived from a study of early T cells in non-severe SARS-CoV-2 infection. Study-wide context: The study sequenced bulk RNA from unsorted whole blood, with chains unpaired. Regarding the study as a whole: Clonotype matching in VDJdb favored anti-spike CD8 responses and did not capture private and CD4 specificities.

Unique molecular identifiers were affixed to single, distinct cDNA molecules. TCRdb reprocessed the 5' RACE reads via MiXCR and lists one record per CDR3 protein. Among tens of thousands of distinct CDR3 sequences listed, 12% were seen once. There are 16 residues in the CDR3. Germline assignment: CDR1 SGHVS and CDR2 FQNEAQ. The V segment lost 5 bases and the J segment 0 bases; nucleotides outside the gene matches: 7. The sequencing input was whole blood. This sequence joins TRBV7-8 and TRBJ1-1; 9 nucleotides line up with TRBD1. The sequence came from an adult who was a healthcare worker with PCR-confirmed SARS-CoV-2 infection or an uninfected control (not recorded which). This CDR3 is CASSPVTGGMNTEAFF. CDR3 nucleotide sequence: TGTGCCAGCAGCCCGGTGACAGGGGGAATGAACACTGAAGCTTTCTTT.